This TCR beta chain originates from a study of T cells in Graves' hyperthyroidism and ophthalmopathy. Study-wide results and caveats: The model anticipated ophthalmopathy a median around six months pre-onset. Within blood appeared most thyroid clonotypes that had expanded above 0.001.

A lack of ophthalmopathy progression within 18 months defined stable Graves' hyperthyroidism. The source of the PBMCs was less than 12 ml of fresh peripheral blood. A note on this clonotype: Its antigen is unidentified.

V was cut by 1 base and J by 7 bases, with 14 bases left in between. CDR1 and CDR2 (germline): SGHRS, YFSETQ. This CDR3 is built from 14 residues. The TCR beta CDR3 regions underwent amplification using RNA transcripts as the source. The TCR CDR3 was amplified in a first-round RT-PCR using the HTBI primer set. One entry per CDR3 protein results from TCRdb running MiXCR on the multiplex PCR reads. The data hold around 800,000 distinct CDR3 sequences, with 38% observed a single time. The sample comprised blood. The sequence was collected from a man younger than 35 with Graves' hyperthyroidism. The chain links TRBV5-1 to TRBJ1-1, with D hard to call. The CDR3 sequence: CASSLFGPRLEAFF. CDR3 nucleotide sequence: TGCGCCAGCAGCTTGTTTGGGCCTAGGCTTGAAGCTTTCTTT.